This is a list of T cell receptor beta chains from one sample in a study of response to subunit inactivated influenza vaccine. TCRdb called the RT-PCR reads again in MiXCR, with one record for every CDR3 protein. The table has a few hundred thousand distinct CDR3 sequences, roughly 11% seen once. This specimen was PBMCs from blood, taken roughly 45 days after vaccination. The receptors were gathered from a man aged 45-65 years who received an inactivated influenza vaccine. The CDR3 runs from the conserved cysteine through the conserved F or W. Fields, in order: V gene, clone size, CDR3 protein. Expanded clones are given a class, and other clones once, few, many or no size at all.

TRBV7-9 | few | CASSLRAGGTTNEQFF
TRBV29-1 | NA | CSVGRPGTSGDYEQYF
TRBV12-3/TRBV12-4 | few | CASSLGWGREKLFF
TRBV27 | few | CASGRQPGQGAYEQYF
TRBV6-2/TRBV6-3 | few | CASSGGHRDRAQTQYF
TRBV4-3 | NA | CASSPRGDLEKLFF
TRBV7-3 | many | CASSLSRGGNEQFF
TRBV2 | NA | CASSDAAASNQPQHF
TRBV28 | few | CASSSRTGADTGELFF
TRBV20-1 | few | CSARTASEQYF
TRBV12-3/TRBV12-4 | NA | CASSPLSFGLFF
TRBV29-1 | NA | CSVVRGRGDTQYF
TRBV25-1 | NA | CASSGGLAGGWYEQFF
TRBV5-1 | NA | CASSPAAGWGEKLFF
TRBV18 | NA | CASSASGQSSYNEQFF
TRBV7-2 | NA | CASSSGQRAGANVLTF
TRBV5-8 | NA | CASSLGARFQTEAFF
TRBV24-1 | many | CATSDPTGGLWGEQFF
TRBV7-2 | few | CASSSGLAGYTF
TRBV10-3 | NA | CAISESGATGIYEQYF
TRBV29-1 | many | CSVETTNTEAFF
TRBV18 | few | CASSPPGLGTGIYEQYF
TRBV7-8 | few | CASSLARRDEQYF
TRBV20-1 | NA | CSASVGSPNSPLHF
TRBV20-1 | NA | CSASSGTWVHEQFF
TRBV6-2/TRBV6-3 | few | CASSYTQRGDNEQFF
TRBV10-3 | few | CAISGLAGGSNEQFF
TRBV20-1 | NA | CSANHRPNEQFF
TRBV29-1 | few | CSVVTEQFF
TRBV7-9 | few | CASSYLDRSSGANVLTF
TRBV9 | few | CASSVAPGQGSYNEQFF